This entry lists 25 T cell receptor beta chains sequenced from one sample in a study of T cell responses to AZD1222 COVID-19 vaccine. Data came from immunoSEQ multiplex PCR; TCRdb stores just in-frame clones and leaves some out. The table has approximately 140,000 clones, about 93% seen once. Sequenced here: peripheral blood, sampled 28 days after the second AZD1222 dose. The receptors originated from an adult who received the AZD1222 COVID-19 vaccine.

This chain connects TRBV10-3 to TRBJ2-1, with D perhaps TRBD2 (6 bases). V lost 6 bases to trimming and J lost 8 bases, with 11 bases between them. CDR3 size: 12 residues. Germline V gene lookup returns CDR1 ENHRY and CDR2 SYGVKD. In DNA, the CDR3 is TGTGCCATCAGGGGCCCGGGGGATGAGCAGTTCTTC. Translated: CAIRGPGDEQFF.

The V and J genes are TRBV7-2 and TRBJ1-3, with TRBD1 as a possible D gene (6 bases). V was cut by 4 bases and J by 1 base, with 14 bases left in between. CDR1 and CDR2 from the germline V gene are SGHTA and FQGNSA. The CDR3 consists of 16 residues. The chain's CDR3 is CASSSGRGWSGNTIYF. As DNA, the CDR3 is TGTGCCAGCAGCTCAGGCAGGGGTTGGTCTGGAAACACCATATATTTT.

This clone was observed once. The rearrangement links TRBV27 to TRBJ2-1; D unclear. The V end lost 8 bases, the J end lost 8 bases, and 19 bases lay between the germline ends. The germline gives CDR1 MNHEY, CDR2 SMNVEV (reference sequence). The CDR3 spans 14 residues. The CDR3 DNA reads TGTGCCAGCTCTTTGTGGGTCGAAGACGATGAGCAGTTCTTC. This translates into CASSLWVEDDEQFF.

V and J are TRBV28 and TRBJ1-3, with 10 positions matching TRBD1. The V and J ends lost 4 bases and 3 bases, in that order; junction bases with no gene match: 6. Germline V gene data show CDR1 as MDHEN and CDR2 as SYDVKM. The CDR3 has 16 amino acids. This chain's CDR3 is CASSSQGTGVGNTIYF. The CDR3, as DNA: TGTGCCAGCAGTTCCCAGGGGACAGGGGTTGGAAACACCATATATTTT. Looking up the rest from reference TRBV28 and TRBJ1-3 gives the full variable domain: DVKVTQSSRYLVKRTGEKVFLECVQDMDHENMFWYRQDPGLGLRLIYFSYDVKMKEKGDIPEGYSVSREKKERFSLILESASTNQTSMYLCASSSQGTGVGNTIYFGEGSWLTVV.

The table lists this clone with a count of one. CDR3 DNA: TGTGCCAGCTCACCAAGTTTAACGGGACAGGACCAAGGAAACGAAAAACTGTTTTTT. This gives the protein CASSPSLTGQDQGNEKLFF. The chain has TRBV18 and TRBJ1-4; 8 bases map to TRBD1. The CDR3 contains 19 residues. Per germline, CDR1 KGHSH and CDR2 LQKENI. Trimming at V came to 2 bases and at J to 8 bases, leaving 19 bases not matched to a gene. The variable domain in full, completed from reference TRBV18 and TRBJ1-4, reads NAGVMQNPRHLVRRRGQEARLRCSPMKGHSHVYWYRQLPEEGLKFMVYLQKENIIDESGMPKERFSAEFPKEGPSILRIQQVVRGDSAAYFCASSPSLTGQDQGNEKLFFGSGTQLSVL.

The J gene is TRBJ1-1, the V gene TRBV4-1, with D unclear. The CDR3 is 13 residues long. CDR1 is MGHRA and CDR2 is YSYEKL in the germline V gene. V was pared by 4 bases and J by 3 bases, with 9 bases between. The DNA for the CDR3 is TGCGCCAGCAGCCTTAAGGGAGACACTGAAGCTTTCTTT. Encoded protein: CASSLKGDTEAFF.

J is TRBJ2-2 and V is TRBV7-8; D gene unclear. V was trimmed by 2 bases and J by 3 bases, leaving 13 bases between them. CDR1 and CDR2 from the germline V gene are SGHVS and FQNEAQ. The CDR3 has 16 amino acids. The CDR3 reads CASSLNSILDTGELFF. The CDR3 DNA is TGTGCCAGCAGCTTAAACTCCATTCTCGACACCGGGGAGCTGTTTTTT.

The gene calls are TRBV11-3 and TRBJ2-3; 8 positions match TRBD2. The CDR3 has 16 amino acids. CDR1 is SGHNT and CDR2 is YENEEA in the germline V gene. V shed 2 bases and J 4 bases; nucleotides not matched to a gene: 8. CDR3 sequence reads: CASSLLRGGVPDTQYF. Here the CDR3 DNA reads TGTGCCAGCAGCTTACTTCGGGGGGGCGTTCCAGATACGCAGTATTTT.

The chain is built from TRBV9 and TRBJ2-3; D gene unclear. The CDR3 totals 13 residues. Germline loops: CDR1 SGDLS, CDR2 YYNGEE. Trimming stripped 3 bases from V and 0 bases from J, with 5 bases between. CDR3 DNA: TGTGCCAGCAGCGCCCCCAGCACAGATACGCAGTATTTT. Protein product: CASSAPSTDTQYF.

This clone occurred once. The chain joins TRBV4-3 to TRBJ2-1; a possible D gene is TRBD1 (6 bases). Germline CDR1 is LGHNA and CDR2 is YSLEER. V was trimmed by 0 bases and J by 5 bases, leaving 11 bases between them. This CDR3 region has 15 residues. The CDR3 nucleotides are TGCGCCAGCAGCCAAGATCGGCAGGGGCACAATGAGCAGTTCTTC. Translated, it gives CASSQDRQGHNEQFF.

The chain joins TRBV7-2 to TRBJ1-2, with D tentatively TRBD1 (5 bases). CDR3 length: 15 amino acids. The germline gives CDR1 SGHTA, CDR2 FQGNSA. V gave up 3 bases and J gave up 8 bases, with 19 bases separating them. The CDR3 spells CASSFQTVVLRGYTF. CDR3 in DNA: TGTGCCAGCAGCTTCCAGACAGTCGTCCTTCGAGGCTACACCTTC.

CDR3 DNA sequence: TGCAGTGCGACCACTCGGCGCGAGCAGTACTTC. It encodes CSATTRREQYF. The chain carries TRBV20-1 and TRBJ2-7; D remains unclear. The CDR3 totals 11 residues. V was pared by 6 bases and J by 6 bases, with 12 bases between. Germline-derived CDR1 and CDR2 are DFQATT and SNEGSKA (reference sequence).

V is TRBV11-2 and J is TRBJ2-1, with D maybe TRBD1 (6 bases). Germline V gives CDR1 SGHAT, CDR2 FQNNGV. The CDR3 runs 12 residues. Trimming removed 5 bases from V and 12 bases from J, with 14 bases in between. As DNA, the CDR3 is TGTGCCAGCAGCCTAGTGGGGGCCTCGCAGTTCTTC. Translation gives CASSLVGASQFF. The whole variable domain, remainder taken from reference TRBV11-2 and TRBJ2-1, is EAGVAQSPRYKIIEKRQSVAFWCNPISGHATLYWYQQILGQGPKLLIQFQNNGVVDDSQLPKDRFSAERLKGVDSTLKIQPAKLEDSAVYLCASSLVGASQFFGPGTRLTVL.

The chain employs TRBV29-1 and TRBJ2-3; maybe TRBD1 (7 bases). Trimming stripped 5 bases from V and 2 bases from J, with 14 bases between. Germline CDR1 and CDR2: SQVTM and ANQGSEA. The length of the CDR3 is 14 residues. The CDR3 sequence is CSVSEGTVTDTQYF. CDR3 coding DNA: TGCAGCGTTTCGGAGGGGACAGTCACAGATACGCAGTATTTT.

This sequence joins TRBV7-8 and TRBJ2-7, with D maybe TRBD2 (5 bases). The germline gives CDR1 SGHVS, CDR2 FQNEAQ. The V end was cut by 1 base, the J end by 1 base, with 14 bases between. This CDR3 comprises 16 residues. CDR3 DNA sequence: TGTGCCAGCAGCTTAGTCCCGGGATCTGGGTCCTACGAGCAGTACTTC. This codes for CASSLVPGSGSYEQYF.

The chain is built from TRBV5-1 and TRBJ1-1, with a possible D match to TRBD1 (5 bases). V lost 2 bases and J 4 bases, leaving 12 bases between the germline ends. Germline-derived CDR1 and CDR2 are SGHRS and YFSETQ. This CDR3 has 14 amino acids. The CDR3 here is CASSFKAQGTEAFF. As DNA, the CDR3 is TGCGCCAGCAGCTTTAAGGCCCAGGGCACTGAAGCTTTCTTT.

This rearrangement joins TRBV12-1 to TRBJ2-1. TRBV12-1 is listed as a pseudogene. The CDR3 is 14 amino acids. In nucleotides, the CDR3 is TGTGCCAGCAGCCCTTCGGGGGCTCACAATGAGCAGTTCTTC. Translating it yields CASSPSGAHNEQFF.

This clone has a handful of counts. This chain links TRBV10-3 with TRBJ1-1; D might be TRBD1 (5 bases). The CDR3 is 13 amino acids. The ends were cut back, 2 bases at V and 9 bases at J, with 13 bases in the middle. Per the germline V gene, CDR1 is ENHRY and CDR2 is SYGVKD. CDR3 sequence: CAISERDGPQAFF. CDR3 bases: TGTGCCATCAGTGAGAGGGACGGCCCACAAGCTTTCTTT.

This chain connects TRBV5-1 to TRBJ1-2, with D uncertain. Trimming took 4 bases from V and 3 from J, leaving 13 bases between them. This CDR3 region has 14 residues. Per the germline V gene, CDR1 is SGHRS and CDR2 is YFSETQ. CDR3 loop: CASSGRATDYGYTF. In DNA form, the CDR3 reads TGCGCCAGCAGCGGGCGCGCCACCGACTATGGCTACACCTTC.

V and J are TRBV28 and TRBJ2-2; perhaps TRBD1 as D (6 bases). The CDR3 extends over 16 amino acids. V lost 4 bases, J lost 2 bases, and 14 bases lay in between. The V gene's germline CDR1 is MDHEN and CDR2 SYDVKM. The CDR3 nucleotides are TGTGCCAGCAGTTCCGGAACAGGGCGTAACACCGGGGAGCTGTTTTTT. Translation gives CASSSGTGRNTGELFF.

V gene TRBV27 combines with J gene TRBJ2-6; D is unclear. This CDR3 comprises 12 residues. In germline, CDR1 is MNHEY, CDR2 SMNVEV (reference sequence). V was trimmed by 7 bases and J by 1 base, leaving 2 bases between them. The CDR3 protein is CASMSGANVLTF. As DNA, the CDR3 is TGTGCCAGCATGTCTGGGGCCAACGTCCTGACTTTC.

The chain has TRBV11-2 and TRBJ2-1; the D gene is possibly TRBD2 (6 bases). CDR1 is SGHAT, CDR2 FQNNGV, per germline. The CDR3 is made up of 11 amino acids. The V end was cut by 6 bases, the J end by 16 bases, with 16 bases between. The CDR3 loop is CASRGLFPVFF. For the CDR3, the DNA is TGTGCCAGCAGGGGACTTTTCCCCGTTTTCTTC.

As concerns this clone: The same CDR3 arises from other DNA sequences in this sample as well. The chain employs TRBV7-2 and TRBJ2-2, with 9 bases aligning to TRBD1. CDR1 and CDR2 from the germline V gene are SGHTA and FQGNSA. This CDR3 spans 15 amino acids. V shed 3 bases, J shed 4 bases, and the junction held 3 bases outside the gene matches. The CDR3 here is CASSFRQGGTGELFF. The CDR3 region has the DNA TGTGCCAGCAGCTTCCGACAGGGGGGCACCGGGGAGCTGTTTTTT.

The V call is TRBV19, the J call TRBJ1-2; D is unclear. Germline V gene lookup returns CDR1 LNHDA and CDR2 SQIVND (reference sequence). V was shortened by 6 bases and J by 5 bases, with 13 bases between the two germline ends. The CDR3 has 13 amino acids. The CDR3 region is CASSRGSGYGYTF. DNA for the CDR3: TGTGCCAGTAGCCGAGGGTCAGGATATGGCTACACCTTC.

Details on this clone: This CDR3 is also generated by other DNA sequences in the sample. V and J are TRBV6-5 and TRBJ1-1, with D possibly being TRBD1 (5 bases). Deletions cut 2 bases from V and 5 bases from J, with 9 bases between. There are 13 residues in the CDR3. Germline lookup yields CDR1 MNHEY and CDR2 SVGAGI. The CDR3 region is CASSYGGGTEAFF. The CDR3 nucleotides are TGTGCCAGCAGTTACGGGGGGGGGACTGAAGCTTTCTTT.